This entry is about one T cell receptor (beta chain). After removal of 1 base from V and 2 bases from J, the junction contained 5 bases not matched to a gene. Germline CDR1 reads LGHNA; CDR2 reads YNFKEQ. The CDR3 has 16 residues. The protocol was immunoSEQ multiplex PCR, while the TCRdb copy is restricted to in-frame clones and leaves out a portion. Altogether about 72,000 clones are present, 70% to 90% being singletons, with the ten largest covering around 29%. The data were taken from a study of blood T cell repertoires in COVID-19. V gene TRBV4-2 combines with J gene TRBJ1-5; 7 bases agree with TRBD1. The clonotype originates from a man aged 45-65 years with acute or convalescent COVID-19. The sample was peripheral blood. The CDR3 coding sequence is TGTGCCAGCAGCCAAGTCGTAGGACAGGGCAATCAGCCCCAGCATTTT. This codes for CASSQVVGQGNQPQHF.